The 5 T cell receptor beta chains presented below share a single source sample, sequenced in a study of cytomegalovirus exposure and HLA in healthy donors. The PCR used 60 Vbeta and 13 Jbeta primers. TCRdb keeps only in-frame clones here, not all; method: immunoSEQ multiplex PCR. The sample lists some 150,000 clones, approximately 86% seen once, with under 8% in the top ten. The sample consisted of PBMCs. These receptors were taken from a woman in her forties or fifties in good health and CMV-seropositive.

CDR3 coding DNA: TGTGCCACCAGCAGTCACAGTATGAACACTGAAGCTTTCTTT. Translation gives CATSSHSMNTEAFF. This rearrangement joins TRBV15 to TRBJ1-1; D not resolved. Germline V CDR1 and CDR2: LNHNV, YYDKDF (reference sequence). The CDR3 covers 14 residues. Trimming removed 3 bases from V and 0 bases from J, with 8 bases in between.

This chain joins TRBV28 and TRBJ1-1; tentative D call: TRBD1 (6 bases). Between the trimmed V and J ends, which lost 3 bases and 0 bases, there was a span of 14 bases. The CDR3 spans 16 residues. Germline V gives CDR1 MDHEN, CDR2 SYDVKM. CDR3 loop: CASSFAGGAMNTEAFF. The DNA of the CDR3 is TGTGCCAGCAGTTTCGCCGGGGGGGCAATGAACACTGAAGCTTTCTTT. The whole variable domain, remainder taken from reference TRBV28 and TRBJ1-1, is DVKVTQSSRYLVKRTGEKVFLECVQDMDHENMFWYRQDPGLGLRLIYFSYDVKMKEKGDIPEGYSVSREKKERFSLILESASTNQTSMYLCASSFAGGAMNTEAFFGQGTRLTVV.

A word on this clone: One junction end does not reproduce the germline sequence, and a read error may be involved. This chain connects TRBV7-7 to TRBJ2-1; TRBD2 matches 9 bases. Germline V gene lookup returns CDR1 SSHAT and CDR2 FNYEAQ (reference sequence). The CDR3 is made up of 14 amino acids. The CDR3 sequence is CASSPQAGGYEQFF. The CDR3 DNA is TGTGCTAGCAGCCCCCAAGCGGGGGGATATGAGCAGTTCTTC.

The chain has TRBV9 and TRBJ1-1, with 7 bases aligning to TRBD1. CDR1 and CDR2 from the germline V gene are SGDLS and YYNGEE. The trim removed 1 base at V and 5 bases at J, leaving 8 bases unmatched. The CDR3 length is 15 residues. The CDR3 DNA is TGTGCCAGCAGCGTATTCAGTGGACAGGTTACTGAAGCTTTCTTT. This gives the protein CASSVFSGQVTEAFF.

The chain carries TRBV19 and TRBJ2-3; D possibly corresponds to TRBD1 (6 bases). With 7 bases removed from V and 0 bases from J, the gap between germline ends came to 11 bases. The CDR3 totals 14 residues. Germline lookup yields CDR1 LNHDA and CDR2 SQIVND (reference sequence). The CDR3 region is CASTDRFSTDTQYF. DNA for the CDR3: TGTGCCAGTACCGACAGGTTTAGCACAGATACGCAGTATTTT.